Listed below are T cell receptor beta chains from one sample, sequenced in a study of blood T cells in healthy people across ages. TCRdb re-analysed the 5' RACE reads in MiXCR, keeping a single row per CDR3 protein. The sample carries 750,000 to 950,000 distinct CDR3 sequences, 53% recorded once. Source material: blood. The source is a man older than 75 in good health. Each CDR3 is given with its conserved first and last residue. The listing skips clone size in some rows; elsewhere it reads once, few, many or a size class.

clone_size j_call v_call cdr3_aa
NA TRBJ2-4 TRBV9 CASSAGGGGKNIQYF
few TRBJ2-1 TRBV29-1 CSVEARTGLFDEQFF
NA TRBJ1-6 TRBV9 CASSLEDRVNSPLHF
NA TRBJ2-1 TRBV24-1 CGTEGGNNEQFF
NA TRBJ2-1 TRBV20-1 CSAKRTSGRSNQQFF
once NA TRBV20-1 CSAKISGVAYSEQYF
NA TRBJ2-5 TRBV6-1 CASSVSGRASPQETQYF
NA TRBJ2-7 TRBV18 CASSPQEGLHYEQYF
once TRBJ1-1 TRBV7-9 CASSTRDSIGDTEAFF
few TRBJ2-1 TRBV5-1 CASSLAVTPRNEQFF
few TRBJ1-2 TRBV5-1 CASTLTGAANYGYTF
NA TRBJ2-5 TRBV7-2 CASSLHAGVQETRYF
NA TRBJ2-3 TRBV7-2 CASSVVVTSPTDTQYF
NA TRBJ2-7 TRBV29-1 CSVRTSYEQYF
NA TRBJ2-7 TRBV9 CASGPGGRIRYNEQYF
once NA TRBV2 CASRRGQGFDEQYF
NA TRBJ1-2 TRBV18 CASSPSGTRYGYTF
many TRBJ2-3 TRBV7-3 CASSSTGGKDTQYF
NA TRBJ2-1 TRBV7-6 CASSLPWASGIDAYNEQFF
NA TRBJ1-2 TRBV4-1 CASSQGGQIYGYTF
NA TRBJ1-5 TRBV9 CASSVFERPQHF
NA TRBJ1-4 TRBV12-3/TRBV12-4 CASRDSYNEKLFF
NA TRBJ2-4 TRBV6-5 CASSYSPQAEQYF
few TRBJ1-2 TRBV4-2 CASSQAFGTGANYGYTF
NA TRBJ2-7 TRBV13 CASSPTRTGLYEQYF
NA TRBJ2-5 TRBV20-1 CSAYQDIQETQYF
NA TRBJ2-1 TRBV27 CASSSGLHYNEQFF
NA TRBJ2-3 TRBV6-1 CASSEGTLEMGYAYF
NA TRBJ2-1 TRBV20-1 CSAIKSRDRYNEQFF
NA TRBJ2-3 TRBV11-1 CASSPSGTPGDTQYF
NA NA TRBV6-5 CASSRRAGVGYNEQYF
NA TRBJ2-5 TRBV4-1 CASSQESPRTSGNYNEQYF
few TRBJ1-6 TRBV13 CASSPEGQGFDSPLHF
NA TRBJ1-6 TRBV10-3 CAISESSLDSSSYNSPLHF
NA TRBJ2-7 TRBV20-1 CSARDPGMTTNPYEQYF
NA TRBJ2-3 TRBV27 CASSLSVGGSTDTQYF
NA TRBJ2-1 TRBV5-1 CASSLAAGGYDEQFF
once NA TRBV6-1 CASRLDSYIQYF
NA TRBJ2-3 TRBV11-1 CASSLGQGTPAGYF
NA TRBJ1-1 TRBV27 CASSPLATSVFTEAFF
NA TRBJ1-1 TRBV18 CASSPFGTATEAFF
few TRBJ1-1 TRBV7-9 CASGRNTEAFF
few TRBJ2-1 TRBV30 CAWSRLAWSNEQFF
NA TRBJ1-6 TRBV7-8 CATRPTSSYNSPLHF
NA TRBJ2-5 TRBV6-2/TRBV6-3 CASSYVTGGQETRYF
NA NA TRBV7-9 CASSFLGTSGSSYNEQYF
NA TRBJ2-7 TRBV12-3/TRBV12-4 CASSLMLAGAQYF
few TRBJ2-3 TRBV20-1 CSALLLTDTQYF
few TRBJ2-2 TRBV5-1 CASTLAGGPSGGELFF
NA TRBJ2-7 TRBV5-1 CASSLEMDSPYEQYF